This T cell receptor beta chain derives from a study of cytomegalovirus exposure and HLA in healthy donors. PCR primers comprised 60 Vbeta and 13 Jbeta primers. Produced via immunoSEQ multiplex PCR; TCRdb's table is partial and in-frame only. Altogether some 180,000 clones are present, 75% to 85% being singletons, with the ten largest covering about 2.3%. Trimming removed 5 bases from V and 0 bases from J, with 13 bases in between. The CDR3 extends over 16 amino acids. Germline V CDR1 and CDR2: LNHDA, SQIVND (reference sequence). Overall study findings and caveats: The study designated 150 or so TCR beta chains cytomegalovirus-associated. Sequencing depth across donors, presence/absence analyses assumed, was roughly uniform. Indistinguishable V segments, including TRBV6-2 and TRBV6-3, were excluded. In vitro work confirmed that a few CMV-associated chains recognize CMV antigens.

Details on this clone: The antigen is unknown.

This rearrangement joins TRBV19 to TRBJ1-4; D unresolved. The sequenced sample consisted of PBMCs. This TCR was recovered from a woman between 50 and 59 years old in good health and CMV-seronegative. The CDR3 here is CASSLAGTATNEKLFF. The CDR3 DNA reads as TGTGCCAGTAGTCTGGCGGGAACCGCAACTAATGAAAAACTGTTTTTT.